Presented here are 24 T cell receptor beta chains from one specimen sequenced in a study of blood T cell repertoires in COVID-19. Data came from immunoSEQ multiplex PCR; TCRdb stores just in-frame clones and leaves some out. The profile shows around 290,000 clones, approximately 90% of them singletons. Sequencing was performed on peripheral blood. The receptors originated from a woman younger than 45 with COVID-19, enrolled during active disease.

CDR3: CASSRTSGRFETQYF. The CDR3, as DNA: TGTGCCAGCAGCCGGACTAGCGGGAGATTCGAGACCCAGTACTTC. The chain has TRBV7-2 and TRBJ2-5; TRBD2 agrees at 13 bases. The CDR3 sequence is 15 residues long. Unmatched junction bases numbered 5, after V lost 5 bases and J lost 5 bases. Per germline, CDR1 SGHTA and CDR2 FQGNSA. The whole variable domain, remainder taken from reference TRBV7-2 and TRBJ2-5, is GAGVSQSPSNKVTEKGKDVELRCDPISGHTALYWYRQSLGQGLEFLIYFQGNSAPDKSGLPSDRFSAERTGGSVSTLTIQRTQQEDSAVYLCASSRTSGRFETQYFGPGTRLLVL.

The sample holds one count of this clone. This chain joins TRBV28 and TRBJ1-5; weak D call: TRBD1 (6 bases). This CDR3 is built from 15 residues. The germline gives CDR1 MDHEN, CDR2 SYDVKM. The V gene lost 3 bases and the J gene lost 6 bases, with 15 bases spanning the gap. The CDR3, as DNA: TGTGCCAGCAGTTTTGGAACAGGGAGCCCTCAGCCCCAGCATTTT. Its translation: CASSFGTGSPQPQHF.

V gene TRBV2 combines with J gene TRBJ2-2, with TRBD2 matching over 10 bases. After removal of 7 bases from V and 6 bases from J, the junction contained 5 bases not matched to a gene. Germline loops: CDR1 SNHLY, CDR2 FYNNEI. The CDR3 consists of 14 residues. The chain's CDR3 is CASTMGLASGELFF. CDR3 sequence (DNA): TGTGCCAGCACTATGGGACTAGCGTCCGGGGAGCTGTTTTTT.

CDR3 in DNA: TGTGCCAGCAGCTTAGAAGTAGACTATGGCTACACCTTC. This codes for CASSLEVDYGYTF. The chain links TRBV7-9 to TRBJ1-2; D remains ambiguous. Trimming removed 1 base at V and 3 bases at J, with 6 bases between. CDR3 length: 13 residues. CDR1 and CDR2 (germline): SEHNR, FQNEAQ (reference sequence). Complete variable domain (other parts from reference TRBV7-9 and TRBJ1-2): DTGVSQNPRHKITKRGQNVTFRCDPISEHNRLYWYRQTLGQGPEFLTYFQNEAQLEKSRLLSDRFSAERPKGSFSTLEIQRTEQGDSAMYLCASSLEVDYGYTFGSGTRLTVV.

The rearrangement uses TRBV12-5 and TRBJ1-3, with a tentative D call TRBD1 (5 bases). The germline V gene encodes CDR1 LGHNT and CDR2 FRNRAP. With 2 bases removed from V and 1 base from J, the gap between germline ends came to 21 bases. The CDR3 is made up of 19 amino acids. In nucleotides, the CDR3 is TGTGCTAGTGGTTTGTTGGGGCACAGGACTACCCGTTCTGGAAACACCATATATTTT. Translation: CASGLLGHRTTRSGNTIYF.

V is TRBV19 and J is TRBJ1-3; D unresolved. The CDR3 covers 16 residues. In germline, CDR1 is LNHDA, CDR2 SQIVND (reference sequence). V was cut by 3 bases and J by 1 base, with 13 bases left in between. The CDR3 loop reads CASSILNAESGNTIYF. In DNA, the CDR3 is TGTGCCAGTAGTATCTTGAACGCGGAATCTGGAAACACCATATATTTT.

The chain joins TRBV30 to TRBJ1-6; 8 bases align to TRBD1. V gave up 5 bases and J gave up 8 bases; unmatched junction bases: 8. CDR3 length equals 14 residues. Germline V gives CDR1 GTSNPN, CDR2 SVGIG (reference sequence). CDR3 sequence: CAWGPGTGYSPLHF. As DNA, the CDR3 is TGTGCCTGGGGGCCCGGGACAGGATATTCACCCCTCCACTTT. Using reference TRBV30 and TRBJ1-6 for the parts outside the CDR3, the full variable domain is SQTIHQWPATLVQPVGSPLSLECTVEGTSNPNLYWYRQAAGRGLQLLFYSVGIGQISSEVPQNLSASRPQDRQFILSSKKLLLSDSGFYLCAWGPGTGYSPLHFGNGTRLTVT.

This chain links TRBV6-2 or TRBV6-3 with TRBJ1-1; 7 positions match TRBD1. Unmatched junction bases numbered 6, after V lost 6 bases and J lost 2 bases. CDR3 length equals 14 residues. Germline CDR1 is MNHEY and CDR2 is SVGEGT. The CDR3 reads CASSWNRGNTEAFF. The CDR3 nucleotides read TGTGCCAGCAGCTGGAACAGGGGAAACACTGAAGCTTTCTTT.

The chain is built from TRBV30 and TRBJ2-7; 9 bases are a match to TRBD1. V gave up 8 bases and J gave up 6 bases; unmatched junction bases: 11. The CDR3 has 13 amino acids. The germline V gene encodes CDR1 GTSNPN and CDR2 SVGIG (reference sequence). The CDR3 is CAGTGTGYGEQYF. The CDR3 bases are TGTGCCGGAACCGGGACAGGGTACGGCGAGCAGTACTTC. The whole variable domain, filled in from reference TRBV30 and TRBJ2-7, reads SQTIHQWPATLVQPVGSPLSLECTVEGTSNPNLYWYRQAAGRGLQLLFYSVGIGQISSEVPQNLSASRPQDRQFILSSKKLLLSDSGFYLCAGTGTGYGEQYFGPGTRLTVT.

The V and J genes are TRBV10-3 and TRBJ2-1, with TRBD2 identical over 10 bases. V was clipped by 4 bases and J by 7 bases; unmatched bases: 7. The CDR3 has 15 residues. Germline CDR1 reads ENHRY; CDR2 reads SYGVKD. Written as DNA, the CDR3 is TGTGCCATCAGTGGCAGCGGGAGGGGCATAAATGAGCAGTTCTTC. It is translated as CAISGSGRGINEQFF.

The chain recombines TRBV5-1 with TRBJ2-5; 7 bases line up with TRBD1. With V trimmed by 4 bases and J by 3 bases, 9 bases remained unmatched. The CDR3 totals 15 residues. Germline-derived CDR1 and CDR2 are SGHRS and YFSETQ. The CDR3 here is CASSRTGQTKETQYF. DNA of the CDR3: TGCGCCAGCAGCAGAACGGGACAGACAAAAGAGACCCAGTACTTC.

This chain uses TRBV2 with TRBJ1-6; 11 bases map to TRBD1. The CDR3 covers 18 residues. Unmatched junction bases numbered 6, after V lost 3 bases and J lost 2 bases. The germline V gene has CDR1 SNHLY and CDR2 FYNNEI. This CDR3 reads CASSDQDRGLAYNSPLHF. The CDR3 DNA follows: TGTGCCAGCAGTGACCAGGACAGGGGGCTAGCCTATAATTCACCCCTCCACTTT.

This clone occurred once. V is TRBV7-9 and J is TRBJ1-5; possible D gene TRBD1, 5 bases. This CDR3 spans 15 amino acids. V was shortened by 5 bases and J by 5 bases, with 16 bases between the two germline ends. The V gene's germline CDR1 is SEHNR and CDR2 FQNEAQ (reference sequence). CDR3 sequence (DNA): TGTGCCAGCAGCGCTCAAGGGCTAGGGGATCAGCCCCAGCATTTT. Translating gives CASSAQGLGDQPQHF.

This chain joins TRBV23-1 and TRBJ1-2; TRBD1 agrees at 7 bases. TRBV23-1 is classed as an ORF, of uncertain function. V lost 1 base, J lost 4 bases, and 6 bases stayed unmatched. The CDR3 totals 15 residues. For the CDR3, the DNA is TGCGCCAGCAGTCAATTGAACAGGGGAGCCTATGGCTACACCTTC. This encodes CASSQLNRGAYGYTF.

The V call is TRBV30, the J call TRBJ1-2, with unresolved D. V gave up 4 bases and J gave up 0 bases, with 12 bases separating them. Germline CDR1 GTSNPN, CDR2 SVGIG (reference sequence). This CDR3 has 14 amino acids. CDR3 nucleotides: TGTGCCTGGATGGCGGGGAAAGCTAACTATGGCTACACCTTC. It is translated as CAWMAGKANYGYTF.

J is TRBJ2-3 and V is TRBV9, with 7 bases that match TRBD2. This CDR3 has 15 amino acids. The V gene's germline CDR1 is SGDLS and CDR2 YYNGEE. V was pared by 0 bases and J by 4 bases, with 5 bases of the junction left unmatched. The CDR3 bases are TGTGCCAGCAGCGTAGGGACTAGTGATGCAGATACGCAGTATTTT. This encodes CASSVGTSDADTQYF.

The genes are TRBV7-9 and TRBJ2-7, with 12 bases identical to TRBD1. V was clipped by 5 bases and J by 2 bases; unmatched bases: 13. The CDR3 runs 18 residues. Germline V lookup: CDR1 SEHNR, CDR2 FQNEAQ (reference sequence). The CDR3 nucleotides read TGTGCCAGCAGCCTATACGACCGGGACAGGGGGCACCCCTACGAGCAGTACTTC. It encodes CASSLYDRDRGHPYEQYF.

This chain joins TRBV7-8 and TRBJ2-1; the match to TRBD2 covers 8 bases. The trim removed 4 bases at V and 5 bases at J, leaving 7 bases unmatched. The CDR3 contains 15 residues. Germline loops: CDR1 SGHVS, CDR2 FQNEAQ. The CDR3 region is CASSSAGLGNNEQFF. CDR3 in DNA: TGTGCCAGCAGCTCCGCGGGACTAGGGAACAATGAGCAGTTCTTC.

The genes are TRBV11-2 and TRBJ2-7; D not resolved. Germline V gene lookup returns CDR1 SGHAT and CDR2 FQNNGV. The CDR3 contains 14 residues. V lost 2 bases and J lost 2, with 10 bases in between. CDR3 sequence (DNA): TGTGCCAGCAGCTTATGGATAGCACCCTACGAGCAGTACTTC. Encoded protein: CASSLWIAPYEQYF.

The chain uses TRBV2 and TRBJ2-1, with 10 nucleotides matching TRBD2. The trim removed 6 bases at V and 4 bases at J, leaving 6 bases unmatched. The CDR3 has 15 amino acids. Per the germline V gene, CDR1 is SNHLY and CDR2 is FYNNEI. CDR3 coding DNA: TGTGCCAGCAGCAGCACTAGCGGGGAATACAATGAGCAGTTCTTC. Translated: CASSSTSGEYNEQFF.

The chain has TRBV6-4 and TRBJ2-1, with 10 bases identical to TRBD2. The CDR3 sequence is 16 residues long. Germline trimming cut 0 bases from V and 2 bases from J; bases unmatched to any gene: 1. Germline CDR1 and CDR2: MRHNA and SNTAGT. CDR3 amino acids: CASSDSGLAAYNEQFF. In DNA form, the CDR3 reads TGTGCCAGCAGTGACTCTGGACTAGCGGCCTACAATGAGCAGTTCTTC.

This chain uses TRBV7-2 with TRBJ2-7; D call uncertain. Trimming removed 3 bases from V and 2 bases from J, with 8 bases in between. CDR1 SGHTA and CDR2 FQGNSA come from the germline V gene. CDR3 length: 13 amino acids. CDR3 sequence reads: CASSLERTYEQYF. CDR3 coding DNA: TGTGCCAGCAGCTTGGAGAGAACCTACGAGCAGTACTTC.

Here the CDR3 DNA reads TGTGCCAGCAGTGAAGTCGGCCAGGGTGCTAGCACAGATACGCAGTATTTT. Translation gives CASSEVGQGASTDTQYF. V is TRBV6-1 and J is TRBJ2-3, with TRBD1 as a possible D gene (5 bases). With 1 base removed from V and 0 bases from J, the gap between germline ends came to 14 bases. Per the germline V gene, CDR1 is MNHNS and CDR2 is SASEGT. The CDR3 is made up of 17 amino acids.

The chain couples TRBV2 to TRBJ2-2; D is undetermined. V lost 4 bases and J lost 11, with 11 bases in between. The CDR3 runs 12 residues. CDR1 is SNHLY, CDR2 FYNNEI, per germline. The CDR3, as DNA: TGTGCCAGCAGTGTGCGGCAGATTGAGCTGTTTTTT. Translated, it gives CASSVRQIELFF.